The 21 T cell receptor beta chains reported below all come from one sample, sequenced in a study of OX40 agonist ivuxolimab in advanced cancers. Assay: immunoSEQ multiplex PCR; the TCRdb copy retains only in-frame clones and omits some. The sample yields tens of thousands of clones, around 89% seen once. The starting material was CD4+ or CD8+ T cells sorted from blood, obtained in a trial of the OX40 agonist ivuxolimab. These receptors all stem from an adult with an advanced solid tumor such as melanoma, head and neck, liver or kidney cancer.

Points on this clone: The same CDR3 can be traced to other DNA sequences in this sample. The V and J genes are TRBV30 and TRBJ2-2; no firm D call. V lost 0 bases and J 3 bases, leaving 5 bases between the germline ends. The CDR3 runs to 13 residues. Germline-derived CDR1 and CDR2 are GTSNPN and SVGIG (reference sequence). The CDR3 DNA reads as TGTGCCTGGAGTGTATTAGACACCGGGGAGCTGTTTTTT. Translating it yields CAWSVLDTGELFF.

The chain carries TRBV6-6 and TRBJ2-1, with TRBD2 as a possible D gene (6 bases). Germline V gene data show CDR1 as MNHNY and CDR2 as SVGAGI (reference sequence). The V end lost 3 bases, the J end lost 0 bases, and 12 bases lay between the germline ends. CDR3 size: 16 residues. For the CDR3, the DNA is TGTGCCAGCAGTTATGTGGTCGGGAGCTCCTACAATGAGCAGTTCTTC. Its protein product is CASSYVVGSSYNEQFF.

The genes are TRBV11-3 and TRBJ2-1; weak D call: TRBD1 (5 bases). V lost 5 bases to trimming and J lost 1 base, with 6 bases between them. The CDR3 sequence is 13 residues long. CDR1 and CDR2 (germline): SGHNT, YENEEA. The DNA of the CDR3 is TGTGCCAGCAGCCCAGGGTCCTACAATGAGCAGTTCTTC. Translated: CASSPGSYNEQFF.

J is TRBJ2-2 and V is TRBV19, with 7 bases that match TRBD1. The V and J ends lost 7 bases and 0 bases, in that order; junction bases with no gene match: 5. Germline V gene data show CDR1 as LNHDA and CDR2 as SQIVND (reference sequence). The CDR3 length is 15 residues. This CDR3 is CASTPGQTNTGELFF. The CDR3 DNA is TGTGCCAGTACCCCGGGACAGACGAACACCGGGGAGCTGTTTTTT.

The gene calls are TRBV7-6 and TRBJ2-1, with D perhaps TRBD2 (6 bases). The germline V and J ends were trimmed by 3 bases and 3 bases, with 12 bases remaining between them. CDR3 length: 15 amino acids. Germline lookup yields CDR1 SGHVS and CDR2 FNYEAQ. CDR3 sequence (DNA): TGTGCCAGCAGCTTCATGTTAGCGGACTACAATGAGCAGTTCTTC. Its protein is CASSFMLADYNEQFF.

V gene TRBV6-6 combines with J gene TRBJ2-5; 9 bases align to TRBD1. CDR1 is MNHNY and CDR2 is SVGAGI in the germline V gene (reference sequence). This CDR3 region has 14 residues. V shed 2 bases, J shed 8 bases, and the junction held 6 bases outside the gene matches. The CDR3 protein is CASSYAGTGRTQYF. CDR3 bases: TGTGCCAGCAGTTACGCAGGGACAGGGAGAACCCAGTACTTC.

The chain carries TRBV9 and TRBJ2-1; 9 bases line up with TRBD2. The CDR3 runs 15 residues. With 4 bases clipped from V and 6 bases from J, the junction kept 8 bases outside the gene matches. CDR1 is SGDLS and CDR2 is YYNGEE in the germline V gene. The CDR3 DNA reads as TGTGCCAGCAGCTCCGGACTAGCGCGGCGCAATGAGCAGTTCTTC. This translates into CASSSGLARRNEQFF.

CDR3 DNA: TGTGCCAGCAGCGTAGGGACTAGCGGTTTTAACGAGCAGTACTTC. Encoded protein: CASSVGTSGFNEQYF. The chain employs TRBV9 and TRBJ2-7; 10 bases agree with TRBD2. Germline assignment: CDR1 SGDLS and CDR2 YYNGEE. V was clipped by 0 bases and J by 5 bases; unmatched bases: 5. This CDR3 comprises 15 residues.

This rearrangement joins TRBV29-1 to TRBJ2-3; D not resolved. The CDR3 covers 13 residues. Germline V gene lookup returns CDR1 SQVTM and CDR2 ANQGSEA. Trimming pared 3 bases from V and 2 bases from J, leaving 9 bases between. The CDR3 DNA reads TGCAGCGTTGACCGCGAGCCCACAGATACGCAGTATTTT. Protein product: CSVDREPTDTQYF.

This clone was recorded once. This chain uses TRBV6-6 with TRBJ1-3, with TRBD1 matching over 9 bases. Trimming removed 6 bases from V and 5 bases from J; junction bases left unmatched: 8. CDR1 is MNHNY, CDR2 SVGAGI, per germline (reference sequence). The CDR3 runs to 15 residues. The CDR3 nucleotides are TGTGCCAGCAGCCCCACAGGGGGCCTTCGAAACACCATATATTTT. Amino acid sequence: CASSPTGGLRNTIYF.

V is TRBV28 and J is TRBJ2-7, with a weak D call TRBD2 (6 bases). CDR1 and CDR2 from the germline V gene are MDHEN and SYDVKM. This CDR3 is built from 13 residues. V shed 6 bases and J shed 0 bases, with 9 bases lying between them. The CDR3 DNA reads TGTGCCAGCAGCCGGGAGCCCTCCTACGAGCAGTACTTC. Its translation: CASSREPSYEQYF.

Written as DNA, the CDR3 is TGTGCCACCAGCAGAGGTCGGACAGGGGGACGTGAAAAACTGTTTTTT. It translates to CATSRGRTGGREKLFF. This chain uses TRBV15 with TRBJ1-4, with 10 bases lining up with TRBD1. CDR1 and CDR2 (germline): LNHNV, YYDKDF (reference sequence). V trimming: 1 base; J trimming: 7 bases; junction bases outside the gene matches: 6. This CDR3 contains 16 residues.

This clone was detected only once. V gene TRBV7-6 combines with J gene TRBJ2-2; possible D gene TRBD1, 6 bases. Germline V CDR1 and CDR2: SGHVS, FNYEAQ. The V end was cut by 1 base, the J end by 5 bases, with 11 bases between. The CDR3 covers 15 residues. The CDR3 protein is CASSLGTASTGELFF. The CDR3 region has the DNA TGTGCCAGCAGCTTAGGGACAGCGTCAACCGGGGAGCTGTTTTTT.

The V call is TRBV28, the J call TRBJ2-7, with D hard to call. This CDR3 comprises 11 residues. Germline loops: CDR1 MDHEN, CDR2 SYDVKM. The V end lost 4 bases, the J end lost 3 bases, and 4 bases lay between the germline ends. The CDR3 loop is CASSWSYEQYF. CDR3 nucleotide sequence: TGTGCCAGCAGTTGGAGCTACGAGCAGTACTTC. The variable domain in full, completed from reference TRBV28 and TRBJ2-7, reads DVKVTQSSRYLVKRTGEKVFLECVQDMDHENMFWYRQDPGLGLRLIYFSYDVKMKEKGDIPEGYSVSREKKERFSLILESASTNQTSMYLCASSWSYEQYFGPGTRLTVT.

This rearrangement joins TRBV30 to TRBJ2-1, with 9 nucleotides matching TRBD2. Germline assignment: CDR1 GTSNPN and CDR2 SVGIG (reference sequence). CDR3 length: 17 residues. Trimming at V came to 1 base and at J to 0 bases, leaving 7 bases not matched to a gene. The CDR3 protein is CAWSGGGRGSSYNEQFF. DNA of the CDR3: TGTGCCTGGAGTGGTGGCGGGAGGGGGAGCTCCTACAATGAGCAGTTCTTC.

The chain couples TRBV30 to TRBJ1-6; no definite D call. Trimming pared 5 bases from V and 3 bases from J, leaving 11 bases between. The germline V gene has CDR1 GTSNPN and CDR2 SVGIG (reference sequence). The CDR3 runs to 14 residues. The chain's CDR3 is CAWAGWDYNSPLHF. The DNA of the CDR3 is TGTGCCTGGGCGGGCTGGGACTATAATTCACCCCTCCACTTT.

V and J are TRBV18 and TRBJ2-7, with 14 bases that match TRBD2. The CDR3 covers 19 residues. The J segment lost 1 base and the V segment lost 4 bases, leaving 12 bases of the junction unmatched. CDR1 is KGHSH, CDR2 LQKENI, per germline. In nucleotides, the CDR3 is TGTGCCAGCTCACGGGGGACTAGCGGGAGTCTCAGATATTCCTACGAGCAGTACTTC. Amino acid sequence: CASSRGTSGSLRYSYEQYF.

The rearrangement uses TRBV4-2 and TRBJ2-1; D is perhaps TRBD2 (7 bases). The V end was cut by 0 bases, the J end by 10 bases, with 16 bases between. The CDR3 runs to 15 residues. The V gene's germline CDR1 is LGHNA and CDR2 YNFKEQ. The CDR3 nucleotides are TGTGCCAGCAGCCAAGATTGGGGGGGCCTAAAAGAGCAGTTCTTC. Residues: CASSQDWGGLKEQFF.

The chain links TRBV30 to TRBJ2-2; 9 bases are shared with TRBD1. Germline V CDR1 and CDR2: GTSNPN, SVGIG (reference sequence). The CDR3 runs to 15 residues. The trim removed 2 bases at V and 4 bases at J, leaving 5 bases unmatched. CDR3: CAWSRQGVGTGELFF. The CDR3 DNA is TGTGCCTGGAGTAGACAGGGGGTCGGCACCGGGGAGCTGTTTTTT.

The chain combines TRBV18 with TRBJ2-1, with 9 bases identical to TRBD1. Germline V gene lookup returns CDR1 KGHSH and CDR2 LQKENI. The CDR3 covers 19 residues. V shed 6 bases, J shed 0 bases, and the junction held 15 bases outside the gene matches. The DNA for the CDR3 is TGTGCCAGCTCCCCCGAAGGGACAGGGCCTATCAGCTCCTACAATGAGCAGTTCTTC. Translation gives CASSPEGTGPISSYNEQFF.

This clone was observed a single time. V is TRBV15 and J is TRBJ2-2; D might be TRBD1 (6 bases). This CDR3 is 15 amino acids long. V gave up 1 base and J gave up 4 bases, with 10 bases separating them. Germline lookup yields CDR1 LNHNV and CDR2 YYDKDF (reference sequence). CDR3 coding DNA: TGTGCCACCAGCAGAGCCACAGGGACCACCGGGGAGCTGTTTTTT. It is translated as CATSRATGTTGELFF. Full variable domain (outside the CDR3, taken from reference TRBV15 and TRBJ2-2): DAMVIQNPRYQVTQFGKPVTLSCSQTLNHNVMYWYQQKSSQAPKLLFHYYDKDFNNEADTPDNFQSRRPNTSFCFLDIRSPGLGDTAMYLCATSRATGTTGELFFGEGSRLTVL.